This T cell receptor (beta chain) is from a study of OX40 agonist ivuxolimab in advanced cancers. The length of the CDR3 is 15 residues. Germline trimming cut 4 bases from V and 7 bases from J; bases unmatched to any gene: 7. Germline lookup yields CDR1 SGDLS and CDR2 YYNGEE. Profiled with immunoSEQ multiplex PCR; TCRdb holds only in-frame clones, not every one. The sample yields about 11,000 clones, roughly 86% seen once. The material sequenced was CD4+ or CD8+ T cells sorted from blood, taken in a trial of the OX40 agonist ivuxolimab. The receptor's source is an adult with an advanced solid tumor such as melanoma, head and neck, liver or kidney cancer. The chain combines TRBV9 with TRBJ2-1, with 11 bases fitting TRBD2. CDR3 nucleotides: TGTGCCAGCAGCATCAGACTAGCGGGAAAGAATGAGCAGTTCTTC. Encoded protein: CASSIRLAGKNEQFF.